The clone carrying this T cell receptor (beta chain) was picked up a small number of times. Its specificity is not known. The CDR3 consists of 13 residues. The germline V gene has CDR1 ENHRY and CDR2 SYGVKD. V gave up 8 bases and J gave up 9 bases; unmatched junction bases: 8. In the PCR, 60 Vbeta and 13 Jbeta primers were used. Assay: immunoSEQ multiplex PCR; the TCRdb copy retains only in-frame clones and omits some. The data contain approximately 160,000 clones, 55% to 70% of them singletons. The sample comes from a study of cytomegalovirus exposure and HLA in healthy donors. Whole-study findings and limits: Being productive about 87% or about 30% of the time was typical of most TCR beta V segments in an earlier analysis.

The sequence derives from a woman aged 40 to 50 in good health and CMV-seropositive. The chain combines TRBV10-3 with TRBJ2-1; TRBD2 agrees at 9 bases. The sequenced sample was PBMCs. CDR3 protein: CAIGIAGGGEQFF. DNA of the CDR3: TGTGCCATCGGTATCGCGGGGGGGGGTGAGCAGTTCTTC.